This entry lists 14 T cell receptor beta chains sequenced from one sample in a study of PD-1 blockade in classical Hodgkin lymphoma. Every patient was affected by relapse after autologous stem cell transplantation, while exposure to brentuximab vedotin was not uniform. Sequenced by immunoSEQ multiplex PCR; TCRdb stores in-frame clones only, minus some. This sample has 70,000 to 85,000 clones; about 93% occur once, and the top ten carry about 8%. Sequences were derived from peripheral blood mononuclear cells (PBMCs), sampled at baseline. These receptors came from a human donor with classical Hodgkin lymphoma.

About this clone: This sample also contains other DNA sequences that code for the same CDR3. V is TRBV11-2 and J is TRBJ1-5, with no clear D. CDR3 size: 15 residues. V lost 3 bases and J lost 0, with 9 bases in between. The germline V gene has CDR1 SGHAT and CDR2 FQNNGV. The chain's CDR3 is CASSLEGNSNQPQHF. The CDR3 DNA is TGTGCCAGCAGCTTGGAGGGAAATAGCAATCAGCCCCAGCATTTT. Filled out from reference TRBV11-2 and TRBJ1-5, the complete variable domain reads EAGVAQSPRYKIIEKRQSVAFWCNPISGHATLYWYQQILGQGPKLLIQFQNNGVVDDSQLPKDRFSAERLKGVDSTLKIQPAKLEDSAVYLCASSLEGNSNQPQHFGDGTRLSIL.

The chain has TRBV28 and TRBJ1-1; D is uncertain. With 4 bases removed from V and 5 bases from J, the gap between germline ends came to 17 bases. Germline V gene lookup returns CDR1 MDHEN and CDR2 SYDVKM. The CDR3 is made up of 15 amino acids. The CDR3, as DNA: TGTGCCAGCAGTTCCCATGAGGGCGGAGTAACTGAAGCTTTCTTT. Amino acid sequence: CASSSHEGGVTEAFF. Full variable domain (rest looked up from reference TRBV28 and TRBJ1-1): DVKVTQSSRYLVKRTGEKVFLECVQDMDHENMFWYRQDPGLGLRLIYFSYDVKMKEKGDIPEGYSVSREKKERFSLILESASTNQTSMYLCASSSHEGGVTEAFFGQGTRLTVV.

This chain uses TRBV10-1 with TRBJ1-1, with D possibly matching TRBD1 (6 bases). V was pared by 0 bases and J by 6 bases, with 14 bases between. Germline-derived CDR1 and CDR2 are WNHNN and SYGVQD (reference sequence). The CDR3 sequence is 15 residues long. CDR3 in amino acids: CASSESIQGGSEAFF. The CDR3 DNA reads TGCGCCAGCAGTGAGTCTATACAGGGAGGGTCTGAAGCTTTCTTT.

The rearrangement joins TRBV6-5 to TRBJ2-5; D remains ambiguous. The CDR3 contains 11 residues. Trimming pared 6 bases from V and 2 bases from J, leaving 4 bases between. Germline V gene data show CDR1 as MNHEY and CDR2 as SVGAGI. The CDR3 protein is CASSDQETQYF. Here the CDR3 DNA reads TGTGCCAGCAGCGATCAAGAGACCCAGTACTTC.

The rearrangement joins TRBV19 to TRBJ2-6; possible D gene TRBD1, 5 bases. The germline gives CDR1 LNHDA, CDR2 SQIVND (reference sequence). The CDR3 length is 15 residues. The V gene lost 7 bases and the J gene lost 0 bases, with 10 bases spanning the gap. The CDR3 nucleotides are TGTGCCAGTACCCAGGGCAGCTCTGGGGCCAACGTCCTGACTTTC. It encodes CASTQGSSGANVLTF.

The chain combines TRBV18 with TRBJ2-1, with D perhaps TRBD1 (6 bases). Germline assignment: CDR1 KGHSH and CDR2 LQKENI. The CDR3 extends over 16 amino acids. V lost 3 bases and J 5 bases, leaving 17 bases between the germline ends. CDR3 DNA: TGTGCCAGCTCACCCGGGCCAGGGGCCGCTCACAATGAGCAGTTCTTC. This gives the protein CASSPGPGAAHNEQFF.

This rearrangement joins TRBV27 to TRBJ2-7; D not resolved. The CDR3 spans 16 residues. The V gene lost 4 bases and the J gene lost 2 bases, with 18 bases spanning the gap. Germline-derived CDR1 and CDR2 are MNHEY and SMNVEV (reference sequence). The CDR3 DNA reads TGTGCCAGCAGTTCACCTCCGAGTCAGAACCCCTACGAGCAGTACTTC. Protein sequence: CASSSPPSQNPYEQYF.

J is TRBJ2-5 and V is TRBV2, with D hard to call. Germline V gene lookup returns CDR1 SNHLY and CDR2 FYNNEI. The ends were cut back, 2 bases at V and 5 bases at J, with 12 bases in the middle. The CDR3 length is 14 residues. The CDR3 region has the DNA TGTGCCAGCAGTGAACGGCTGGTCCGGGAGACCCAGTACTTC. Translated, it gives CASSERLVRETQYF.

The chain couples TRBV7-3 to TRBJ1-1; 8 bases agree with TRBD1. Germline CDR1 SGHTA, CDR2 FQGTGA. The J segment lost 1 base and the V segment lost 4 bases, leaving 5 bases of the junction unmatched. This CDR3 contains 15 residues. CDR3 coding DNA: TGTGCCAGCAGCTCAGGGGGCAAAGGGAACACTGAAGCTTTCTTT. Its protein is CASSSGGKGNTEAFF.

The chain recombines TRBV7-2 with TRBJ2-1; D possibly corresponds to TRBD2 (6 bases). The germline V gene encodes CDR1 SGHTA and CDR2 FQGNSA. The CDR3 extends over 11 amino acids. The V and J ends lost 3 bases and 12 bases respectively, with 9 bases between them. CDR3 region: CASSLGGPQFF. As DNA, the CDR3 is TGTGCCAGCAGCTTGGGAGGCCCGCAGTTCTTC.

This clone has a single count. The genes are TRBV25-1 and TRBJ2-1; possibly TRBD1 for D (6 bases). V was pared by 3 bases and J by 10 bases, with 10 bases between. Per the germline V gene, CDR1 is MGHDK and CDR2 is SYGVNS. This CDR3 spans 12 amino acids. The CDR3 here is CASSDPGTEQFF. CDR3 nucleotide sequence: TGTGCCAGCAGTGACCCCGGGACAGAGCAGTTCTTC.

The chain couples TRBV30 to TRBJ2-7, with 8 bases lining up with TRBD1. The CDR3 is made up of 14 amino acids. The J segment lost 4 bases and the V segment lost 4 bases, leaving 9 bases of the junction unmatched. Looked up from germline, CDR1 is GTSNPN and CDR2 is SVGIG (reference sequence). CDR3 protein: CAWNPGQDLYEQYF. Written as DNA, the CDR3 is TGTGCCTGGAACCCGGGACAGGACCTTTACGAGCAGTACTTC.

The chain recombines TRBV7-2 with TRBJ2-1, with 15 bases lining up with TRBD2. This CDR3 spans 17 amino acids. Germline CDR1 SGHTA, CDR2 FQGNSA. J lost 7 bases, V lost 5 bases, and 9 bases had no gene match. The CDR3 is CASSPRGGLAGGNEQFF. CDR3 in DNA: TGTGCCAGCAGCCCTAGAGGGGGACTAGCGGGAGGAAATGAGCAGTTCTTC.

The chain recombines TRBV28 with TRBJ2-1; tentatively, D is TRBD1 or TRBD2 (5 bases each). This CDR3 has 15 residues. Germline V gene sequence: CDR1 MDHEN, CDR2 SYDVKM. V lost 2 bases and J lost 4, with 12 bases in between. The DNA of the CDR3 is TGTGCCAGCAGTTTAGAAGGTGGGGGTTACAATGAGCAGTTCTTC. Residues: CASSLEGGGYNEQFF.